The 27 T cell receptor beta chains below come from one sample, sequenced in a study of T cell repertoires in cytomegalovirus infection. TCRdb reanalysed the reads using MiXCR and keeps one entry per CDR3 protein. The sample includes hundreds of thousands of distinct CDR3 sequences, around a third of them seen just once. These receptors are not linked to any known antigen. The sequences come from cultured PBMCs, collected from culture after CMV antigen stimulation. These receptors all stem from a human donor in good health (CMV status not recorded). Some clones in this sample may be carry-over from other donors' samples.

This clonotype showed up many times. The chain has TRBV7-2 and TRBJ2-1; perhaps TRBD2 as D (6 bases). Germline CDR1 and CDR2: SGHTA and FQGNSA. The germline V and J ends were trimmed by 1 base and 6 bases, with 13 bases remaining between them. CDR3 length: 15 amino acids. CDR3 amino acids: CASSLGLALGNEQFF. The CDR3, as DNA: TGTGCCAGCAGCTTAGGGCTAGCGCTGGGCAATGAGCAGTTCTTC.

The chain carries TRBV7-2 and TRBJ2-3; perhaps TRBD1 as D (6 bases). Germline V CDR1 and CDR2: SGHTA, FQGNSA. Trimming removed 4 bases at V and 3 bases at J, with 14 bases between. The CDR3 runs to 15 residues. The CDR3 here is CASSYRQVVTDTQYF. The CDR3, as DNA: TGTGCCAGCAGCTACCGACAGGTCGTGACAGATACGCAGTATTTT.

V is TRBV28 and J is TRBJ1-5; unclear D gene. The germline CDR1 and CDR2 sequences are MDHEN and SYDVKM. The V and J ends lost 4 bases and 8 bases respectively, with 9 bases between them. The length of the CDR3 is 12 residues. The CDR3 protein is CASSSQSEPQHF. CDR3 sequence (DNA): TGTGCCAGCAGTTCCCAATCTGAGCCCCAGCATTTT.

The rearrangement links TRBV7-6 to TRBJ2-1, with D possibly matching TRBD2 (5 bases). The V end was cut by 5 bases, the J end by 4 bases, with 12 bases between. This CDR3 has 14 amino acids. CDR1 and CDR2 from the germline V gene are SGHVS and FNYEAQ. Written as DNA, the CDR3 is TGTGCCAGCAGCGTTGGACGGAGGTACAATGAGCAGTTCTTC. Amino acids: CASSVGRRYNEQFF.

This sequence joins TRBV7-2 and TRBJ2-7; perhaps TRBD2 as D (7 bases). V was trimmed by 1 base and J by 2 bases, leaving 21 bases between them. The CDR3 length is 18 residues. Germline loops: CDR1 SGHTA, CDR2 FQGNSA. This chain's CDR3 is CASSLVSGGLMTPYEQYF. DNA of the CDR3: TGTGCCAGCAGCTTAGTTTCGGGGGGCCTAATGACCCCCTACGAGCAGTACTTC.

The rearrangement joins TRBV30 to TRBJ2-1, with D unclear. This CDR3 is 11 amino acids long. CDR1 is GTSNPN, CDR2 SVGIG, per germline (reference sequence). Trimming pared 4 bases from V and 8 bases from J, leaving 9 bases between. CDR3 sequence: CAWTLADEQFF. As DNA, the CDR3 is TGTGCCTGGACCTTAGCTGATGAGCAGTTCTTC. Based on the CDR3 plus reference TRBV30 and TRBJ2-1, the full variable domain is SQTIHQWPATLVQPVGSPLSLECTVEGTSNPNLYWYRQAAGRGLQLLFYSVGIGQISSEVPQNLSASRPQDRQFILSSKKLLLSDSGFYLCAWTLADEQFFGPGTRLTVL.

The V gene is TRBV7-8, the J gene TRBJ1-4; D gene uncertain. CDR1 SGHVS and CDR2 FQNEAQ come from the germline V gene. The length of the CDR3 is 16 residues. Trimming shortened V by 5 bases and J by 3 bases, and 16 bases separated the two germline ends. The CDR3 DNA reads TGTGCCAGCAGCCCGGGAGTGCTTCTCTCTAATGAAAAACTGTTTTTT. The encoded protein is CASSPGVLLSNEKLFF.

This clonotype has more than one count but fewer than ten. The chain couples TRBV7-2 to TRBJ2-5; unclear D gene. The germline V gene encodes CDR1 SGHTA and CDR2 FQGNSA. The CDR3 consists of 15 residues. V dropped 3 bases and J dropped 2 bases, with 13 bases sitting between them. CDR3 protein: CASSFGSTVQETQYF. The CDR3 nucleotides are TGTGCCAGCAGCTTCGGGTCGACGGTACAAGAGACCCAGTACTTC.

This chain links TRBV12-3 or TRBV12-4 with TRBJ1-1; no reliable D call. The V end was cut by 5 bases, the J end by 5 bases, with 15 bases between. CDR3 length: 14 amino acids. The CDR3 protein is CASSAGGPSTEAFF. Written as DNA, the CDR3 is TGTGCCAGCAGTGCCGGCGGACCCAGTACTGAAGCTTTCTTT.

The J gene is TRBJ2-7, the V gene TRBV7-2; D perhaps matches TRBD2 (6 bases). The V end lost 1 base, the J end lost 3 bases, and 16 bases lay between the germline ends. The CDR3 is 16 amino acids. Germline V gene data show CDR1 as SGHTA and CDR2 as FQGNSA. This chain's CDR3 is CASSLVIAGPRYEQYF. In DNA form, the CDR3 reads TGTGCCAGCAGCTTAGTTATTGCGGGACCCCGCTACGAGCAGTACTTC.

Many counts were recorded for this clonotype. The V gene is TRBV7-2, the J gene TRBJ1-3; D unresolved. Per germline, CDR1 SGHTA and CDR2 FQGNSA. V was pared by 2 bases and J by 4 bases, with 6 bases between. CDR3 length: 13 amino acids. The CDR3 here is CASSLSAGNTIYF. The CDR3 region has the DNA TGTGCCAGCAGCTTAAGCGCCGGAAACACCATATATTTT.

CDR3 sequence: CSALAGGSGGYNEQFF. For the CDR3, the DNA is TGCAGTGCCCTGGCAGGCGGGAGCGGGGGGTACAATGAGCAGTTCTTC. V usage is TRBV20-1 and J usage is TRBJ2-1; TRBD2 matches 9 bases. The CDR3 is 16 residues long. The ends lost 6 bases at V and 4 bases at J; junction bases unmatched: 13. The V gene's germline CDR1 is DFQATT and CDR2 SNEGSKA (reference sequence).

This clonotype has just a few counts. This chain connects TRBV7-2 to TRBJ2-5; 8 bases match TRBD2. This CDR3 region has 14 residues. CDR1 and CDR2 (germline): SGHTA, FQGNSA. The junction had 7 bases not matched to a gene; V was cut back by 5 bases and J by 5 bases. CDR3 sequence reads: CASSHPGGGETQYF. CDR3 coding DNA: TGTGCCAGCAGCCACCCGGGGGGGGGCGAGACCCAGTACTTC.

This clonotype was found once. This rearrangement joins TRBV19 to TRBJ2-7; D is undetermined. The CDR3 runs 13 residues. Germline lookup yields CDR1 LNHDA and CDR2 SQIVND (reference sequence). V was cut by 7 bases and J by 2 bases, with 12 bases left in between. In DNA form, the CDR3 reads TGTGCCAGTAAAGGAGTTCAGACCTACGAGCAGTACTTC. Protein product: CASKGVQTYEQYF.

The sample holds a few counts of this clonotype. The chain uses TRBV6-1 and TRBJ1-2; the D is unclear. Germline CDR1 MNHNS, CDR2 SASEGT. Trimming pared 10 bases from V and 7 bases from J, leaving 28 bases between. The CDR3 sequence is 16 residues long. The CDR3 coding sequence is TGTGCCACCTCCCTCTGGACGAGTGGTATAGACGGTGGCTACACCTTC. This encodes CATSLWTSGIDGGYTF.

This chain uses TRBV19 with TRBJ2-1; weak D call: TRBD1 (5 bases). V was shortened by 6 bases and J by 9 bases, with 21 bases between the two germline ends. Germline V CDR1 and CDR2: LNHDA, SQIVND (reference sequence). There are 15 residues in the CDR3. The CDR3 DNA sequence: TGTGCCAGTAGCAAAGGAACAGGTTGGTATCGTGAGCAGTTCTTC. Protein product: CASSKGTGWYREQFF.

This clonotype was counted only a few times. This chain joins TRBV11-3 and TRBJ2-2; 10 bases match TRBD1. Looked up from germline, CDR1 is SGHNT and CDR2 is YENEEA. J gave up 0 bases and V 2 bases, and 12 bases lay outside the gene matches. The CDR3 totals 20 residues. This CDR3 reads CASSLNPGQGYGTNTGELFF. CDR3 bases: TGTGCCAGCAGCTTAAATCCGGGACAGGGGTATGGGACGAACACCGGGGAGCTGTTTTTT.

The genes are TRBV12-5 and TRBJ1-4; the D gene is possibly TRBD1 (5 bases). CDR3 length: 14 residues. V was shortened by 7 bases and J by 2 bases, with 11 bases between the two germline ends. Germline V gene lookup returns CDR1 LGHNT and CDR2 FRNRAP. In DNA, the CDR3 is TGTGCTAGTGCCTCAGGGAACACTAATGAAAAACTGTTTTTT. Its protein product is CASASGNTNEKLFF.

The chain recombines TRBV7-2 with TRBJ2-1; 12 bases map to TRBD2. The CDR3 length is 14 residues. The V and J ends lost 4 bases and 15 bases, in that order; junction bases with no gene match: 10. Germline-derived CDR1 and CDR2 are SGHTA and FQGNSA. CDR3 DNA: TGTGCCAGCAGCTACTCCCTAGCGGGGGGGCCTTGGTTCTTC. It codes for CASSYSLAGGPWFF.

This clonotype was counted only a few times. The rearrangement uses TRBV12-3 or TRBV12-4 and TRBJ1-2; D not certain. This CDR3 spans 16 amino acids. The germline V and J ends were trimmed by 6 bases and 0 bases, with 17 bases remaining between them. CDR3: CASSSVRVSANYGYTF. CDR3 nucleotide sequence: TGTGCCAGCAGCTCTGTGCGAGTCTCGGCTAACTATGGCTACACCTTC.

This clonotype occurred once. The chain employs TRBV10-3 and TRBJ2-1, with a possible D match to TRBD2 (6 bases). CDR1 and CDR2 from the germline V gene are ENHRY and SYGVKD. CDR3 length: 13 amino acids. Deletions cut 3 bases from V and 8 bases from J, with 11 bases between. Written as DNA, the CDR3 is TGTGCCATCAGTGAAGCTAGCGCCGATGAGCAGTTCTTC. Translated: CAISEASADEQFF.

The CDR3 DNA follows: TGTGCCAGCAGCTTTCTAGGGGGCAGTCAAGAGACCCAGTACTTC. This gives the protein CASSFLGGSQETQYF. The V and J genes are TRBV11-1 and TRBJ2-5; TRBD1 aligns across 7 bases. Germline V CDR1 and CDR2: SGHAT, FQDESV (reference sequence). Trimming at V came to 3 bases and at J to 2 bases, leaving 6 bases not matched to a gene. The CDR3 loop spans 15 amino acids.

Many counts were recorded for this clonotype. The CDR3: CASSLVWGAAEPQHF. CDR3 nucleotide sequence: TGTGCCAGCAGCTTAGTGTGGGGGGCGGCGGAGCCCCAGCATTTT. The chain recombines TRBV7-2 with TRBJ1-5; TRBD1 might be the D (6 bases). The CDR3 has 15 amino acids. V gave up 1 base and J gave up 8 bases, with 15 bases separating them. The germline V gene has CDR1 SGHTA and CDR2 FQGNSA.

The rearrangement uses TRBV4-3 and TRBJ2-5; D perhaps matches TRBD1 (5 bases). The CDR3 is made up of 15 amino acids. Deletions cut 1 base from V and 3 bases from J, with 12 bases between. CDR1 is LGHNA, CDR2 YSLEER, per germline. For the CDR3, the DNA is TGCGCCAGCAGCCAAGTCGTCAGGGAAAAAGAGACCCAGTACTTC. Amino acids: CASSQVVREKETQYF.

The rearrangement joins TRBV6-5 to TRBJ2-7; a weak D match, TRBD1 (5 bases). This CDR3 spans 15 amino acids. The germline V gene has CDR1 MNHEY and CDR2 SVGAGI. V lost 5 bases and J 4 bases, leaving 18 bases between the germline ends. The CDR3 region is CASSVNTGLLYEQYF. CDR3 bases: TGTGCCAGCAGTGTCAACACAGGTCTATTGTACGAGCAGTACTTC.

This clonotype was recorded many times. V and J are TRBV7-3 and TRBJ2-3, with 10 bases matching TRBD2. This CDR3 region has 15 residues. Unmatched junction bases numbered 1, after V lost 3 bases and J lost 1 base. CDR1 and CDR2 from the germline V gene are SGHTA and FQGTGA. CDR3 in amino acids: CASSFTSGGTDTQYF. In DNA, the CDR3 is TGTGCCAGCAGCTTTACTAGCGGGGGCACAGATACGCAGTATTTT.

The rearrangement links TRBV12-3 or TRBV12-4 to TRBJ2-5; D unclear. The CDR3 contains 13 residues. V lost 8 bases, J lost 1 base, and 11 bases lay in between. Here the CDR3 reads CASGIGPQETQYF. CDR3 in DNA: TGTGCCAGCGGAATCGGACCCCAAGAGACCCAGTACTTC.